This is a list of T cell receptor beta chains from one sample in a study of vaccination and CD4 T cells after COVID-19. No antigen has been identified for these receptors. TCRdb fed the PCR reads into MiXCR, producing one record per CDR3 protein. Of thousands of distinct CDR3 sequences in the sample, about 77% were seen once. Sequenced input: CD4+ T cells from blood, cultured in vitro. Receptors originate from a human donor who had recovered from COVID-19. The CDR3 runs from the conserved cysteine through the conserved F or W. The D gene is left open where the match is weak. Size is omitted from some rows. Given values are once, few, many or a class for expanded clones.

DNA | CDR3 | V | D | J | size
TGTGCCAGTGCCCCGAACTACGACTATGGCTGCACCTTC | CASAPNYDYGCTF | TRBV19 | NA | TRBJ1-2 | NA
TGTGCCAGCAGTGTCGGGACAGGAGCCATGAACACTGAAGCTTTCTTT | CASSVGTGAMNTEAFF | TRBV2 | TRBD1 | TRBJ1-1 | NA
TGTGCCAGCAGTGAAGCGCATGGACAGGGGCACTATGGCTACACCTTC | CASSEAHGQGHYGYTF | TRBV2 | TRBD1 | TRBJ1-2 | NA
TGCAGTGCTAGGATCCAAACAGGGGACTATGGCTACACCTTC | CSARIQTGDYGYTF | TRBV20-1 | TRBD1 | TRBJ1-2 | NA
TGTGCCACCAGTGATGCCGGACAGGGGCGAGGCTACACCTTC | CATSDAGQGRGYTF | TRBV24-1 | TRBD1 | TRBJ1-2 | NA
TGTGCCAGCAGTAGAAGAACGGGACAGCTCTCCTACGAGCAGTACTTC | CASSRRTGQLSYEQYF | TRBV27 | TRBD1 | TRBJ2-7 | few
TGCAGTGCTAGAGATTCCGGGCTTGAGACCCAGTACTTC | CSARDSGLETQYF | TRBV20-1 | NA | TRBJ2-5 | NA
TGTGCCAGTAAGGCGGCAGACAATCAGCCCCAGCATTTT | CASKAADNQPQHF | TRBV19 | NA | TRBJ1-5 | NA
TGCAGTGCCGGACAGGGGTATGGCTACACCTTC | CSAGQGYGYTF | TRBV20-1 | TRBD1 | TRBJ1-2 | NA
TGCAGTGCTAGGCAAGCGGGAGTGACGGCAGATACGCAGTATTTT | CSARQAGVTADTQYF | TRBV20-1 | TRBD2 | TRBJ2-3 | NA
TGTGCCAGTACAGGGTTCCCAGATACGCAGTATTTT | CASTGFPDTQYF | TRBV6-1 | NA | TRBJ2-3 | few
TGCAGTTTAGGGACTAGCGCCTTTAACATTCAGTACTTC | CSLGTSAFNIQYF | TRBV20-1 | TRBD2 | TRBJ2-4 | NA
TGTGCCAGCAGCCCATGGGACCCCGCCACAGATACGCAGTATTTT | CASSPWDPATDTQYF | TRBV7-9 | NA | TRBJ2-3 | NA
TGTGCCAGCAGTGAAGGACAGGTGCGAAATCAGCCCCAGCATTTT | CASSEGQVRNQPQHF | TRBV6-1 | NA | TRBJ1-5 | once
TGTGCCATCAGTGCCGTCCTAACTAGCACAGATCCGCAGTATTTT | CAISAVLTSTDPQYF | TRBV10-3 | NA | TRBJ2-3 | NA
TGCGCCAGCAGCCCTGGACAGTCAGGCACGCTAGCCAAAAACATTCAGTACTTC | CASSPGQSGTLAKNIQYF | TRBV5-1 | NA | TRBJ2-4 | NA
TGTGCCAGCAGTTCCGGGACAGGGGAACATTTT | CASSSGTGEHF | TRBV12-3/TRBV12-4 | TRBD1 | TRBJ1-5 | hyperexpanded
TGTGCCAGCAGTGAAGGAGGGGGGCCGGGTCAGCCCCAGCATTTT | CASSEGGGPGQPQHF | TRBV6-1 | NA | TRBJ1-5 | NA
TGTGCCAGCAGTGAATACAATGAGCAGTTCTTC | CASSEYNEQFF | TRBV2 | NA | TRBJ2-1 | NA
TGTGCCAGCAGCTTGGAATACAGGGGTGCCGAAGGCTACACCTTC | CASSLEYRGAEGYTF | TRBV5-4 | TRBD1 | TRBJ1-2 | NA
TGTGCCAGCAGCTTGGGGGGCCGCACAGATACGCAGTATTTT | CASSLGGRTDTQYF | TRBV7-2 | NA | TRBJ2-3 | NA
TGTGCCAGCAGTGAGGCAGGCAGGGGATTACAGCCCCAGCATTTT | CASSEAGRGLQPQHF | TRBV6-1 | NA | TRBJ1-5 | NA
TGTGCCAGCAGCTCTAGCTGGGATACGCAGTATTTT | CASSSSWDTQYF | TRBV6-1 | NA | TRBJ2-3 | NA
TGCAGTGCACCCCAGGGACACACGGCGGTCTATGGCTACACCTTC | CSAPQGHTAVYGYTF | TRBV20-1 | NA | TRBJ1-2 | few
TGTGCCAGCAGCCTTGTTGGGCAGGGGGGTGGCTACACCTTC | CASSLVGQGGGYTF | TRBV7-2 | TRBD1 | TRBJ1-2 | NA
TGTGCCAGCAGTTTGGGACAGGGCTCTGAAGCTTTCTTT | CASSLGQGSEAFF | TRBV7-9 | TRBD1 | TRBJ1-1 | NA
TGTGCCAGCAGCCAGGACAGGGGAAACAATCAGCCCCAGCATTTT | CASSQDRGNNQPQHF | TRBV6-1 | TRBD1 | TRBJ1-5 | NA
TGTGCCAGCAGGACGGCCAAAAGGAGCACAGATACGCAGTATTTT | CASRTAKRSTDTQYF | TRBV7-8 | NA | TRBJ2-3 | NA
TGCGCCAGCAGCTTGGCCCGGTTTACACAGGGGGCTCACCCTCAAGAGACCCAGTACTTC | CASSLARFTQGAHPQETQYF | TRBV5-1 | TRBD1 | TRBJ2-5 | NA
TGCGCCAGCAGCTTGGGTATGACAGGGAGCTATGGCTACACCTTC | CASSLGMTGSYGYTF | TRBV5-1 | TRBD1 | TRBJ1-2 | NA
TGTGCCACCAGTCGGGACAGGGGGCTGGAGACCCAGTACTTC | CATSRDRGLETQYF | TRBV15 | TRBD1 | TRBJ2-5 | NA
TGTGCCAGCAGTTTCAGGTCCTATAATTCACCCCTCCACTTT | CASSFRSYNSPLHF | TRBV27 | NA | TRBJ1-6 | NA
TGTGCCAGCAGTTCGACGGGACCCGAAGCTTTCTTT | CASSSTGPEAFF | TRBV6-5 | NA | TRBJ1-1 | NA
TGTGCCAGCAGTGACAAGGGAACGAATTCACCCCTCCACTTT | CASSDKGTNSPLHF | TRBV2 | NA | TRBJ1-6 | once
TGTGCCAGCACCAGTGGGGGCCTGAACACCGGGGAGCTGTTTTTT | CASTSGGLNTGELFF | TRBV28 | NA | TRBJ2-2 | once
TGTGCCAGCAGCCTGCAAAGGGAAGCTTTCTTT | CASSLQREAFF | TRBV7-2 | NA | TRBJ1-1 | NA
TGTGCCAGCAGTCAGGGAGGATGGGACAATCAGCCCCAGCATTTT | CASSQGGWDNQPQHF | TRBV6-1 | NA | TRBJ1-5 | few
TGTGCCAGCAGCTTCACTGCTAGCGGGGGGAGCACAGATACGCAGTATTTT | CASSFTASGGSTDTQYF | TRBV11-2 | TRBD2 | TRBJ2-3 | few
TGTGCCAGCCGCCGGGGAGGCCCGACCACCTCTGGAAACACCATATATTTT | CASRRGGPTTSGNTIYF | TRBV6-1 | NA | TRBJ1-3 | NA
TGTGCCAGCGCCAGAGGCTATGGCTACACCTTC | CASARGYGYTF | TRBV28 | NA | TRBJ1-2 | NA
TGTGCCAGCAGTAGCGGGCTGAAGGCTGAAGCTTTCTTT | CASSSGLKAEAFF | TRBV2 | NA | TRBJ1-1 | NA
TGTGCCAGCAGCTCCATTTTCACAGATACGCAGTATTTT | CASSSIFTDTQYF | TRBV7-3 | NA | TRBJ2-3 | few
TGTGCCAGCAGCAAAATCCCTAGCGTGAACATAGATACGCAGTATTTT | CASSKIPSVNIDTQYF | TRBV21-1 | NA | TRBJ2-3 | NA
TGTGCCAGCAGCTTACACCCGCCAGGGATAGGCCAAGAGACCCAGTACTTC | CASSLHPPGIGQETQYF | TRBV11-1 | NA | TRBJ2-5 | NA
TGCAGTGCTAGAGATCCGAGACAGGGTAATGAAAAACTGTTTTTT | CSARDPRQGNEKLFF | TRBV20-1 | TRBD1 | TRBJ1-4 | NA
TGTGCCAGCAGCTTTATTCCAGTGGATGGCTACACCTTC | CASSFIPVDGYTF | TRBV7-9 | NA | TRBJ1-2 | NA
TGTGCCAGCAGCGCCGCGGGACAAACGAGCTCCTACAATGAGCAGTTCTTC | CASSAAGQTSSYNEQFF | TRBV11-2 | NA | TRBJ2-1 | NA
TGTGCCAGCACCGAGGGACGGAGTCGAGAGACCCAGTACTTC | CASTEGRSRETQYF | TRBV6-2/TRBV6-3 | NA | TRBJ2-5 | NA
TGCAGTGCCCTGGGGCTAACTCTTACGCGCTACGAGCAGTACTTC | CSALGLTLTRYEQYF | TRBV20-1 | NA | TRBJ2-7 | NA
TGCAGTGCTCCCAGCGACGGGGTGAACACTGAAGCTTTCTTT | CSAPSDGVNTEAFF | TRBV20-1 | NA | TRBJ1-1 | once
TGTGCCAGCAGTTTATTGGCTATAGGGGGCCAAGAGACCCAGTACTTC | CASSLLAIGGQETQYF | TRBV27 | NA | TRBJ2-5 | NA
TGTGCCAGCAGCCCGAGGACCGGGATGACGACCAACGAGCAGTACTTC | CASSPRTGMTTNEQYF | TRBV7-2 | NA | TRBJ2-7 | few
TGCAGTGCTAGAGATTTAGATAGCGTAGAGACCCAGTACTTC | CSARDLDSVETQYF | TRBV20-1 | NA | TRBJ2-5 | NA
TGTGCCACCCGGGGTTACAATCAGCCCCAGCATTTT | CATRGYNQPQHF | TRBV19 | NA | TRBJ1-5 | NA
TGTGCCAGCAGGAAGGGTAACTACGAGCAGTACTTC | CASRKGNYEQYF | TRBV6-1 | NA | TRBJ2-7 | NA
TGTGCCAGCAGTGACAGGGCGGCGGGAAACTATGGCTACACCTTC | CASSDRAAGNYGYTF | TRBV6-2/TRBV6-3 | TRBD1 | TRBJ1-2 | NA
TGTGCCAGCAGTTACTCCTTGCGGGGGAGCTCCTACGAGCAGTACTTC | CASSYSLRGSSYEQYF | TRBV6-5 | TRBD2 | TRBJ2-7 | NA
TGCGCCAGCAGTGATTACGCAGGTACCTACGAGCAGTACTTC | CASSDYAGTYEQYF | TRBV10-2 | NA | TRBJ2-7 | NA
TGTGCCAGCAGTTACACACAACAGGGACACTCTGGGGCCAACGTCCTGACTTTC | CASSYTQQGHSGANVLTF | TRBV6-5 | NA | TRBJ2-6 | NA
TGTGCCAGCAGTAGATCGGGCAGGGTAGGCAAAAACATTCAGTACTTC | CASSRSGRVGKNIQYF | TRBV6-2/TRBV6-3 | NA | TRBJ2-4 | NA